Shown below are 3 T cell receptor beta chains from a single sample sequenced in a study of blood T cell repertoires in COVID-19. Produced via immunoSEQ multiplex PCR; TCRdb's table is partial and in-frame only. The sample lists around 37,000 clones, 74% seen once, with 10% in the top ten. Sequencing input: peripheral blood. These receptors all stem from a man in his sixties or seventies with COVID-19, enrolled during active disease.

CDR3 coding DNA: TGTGCCAGCAGCCAGATGGCCAATGAGCAGTTCTTC. This translates into CASSQMANEQFF. The gene calls are TRBV14 and TRBJ2-1; D gene ambiguous. V shed 3 bases and J shed 6 bases, with 6 bases lying between them. Germline lookup yields CDR1 SGHDN and CDR2 FVKESK. The CDR3 contains 12 residues. Full variable domain (missing parts from reference TRBV14 and TRBJ2-1): EAGVTQFPSHSVIEKGQTVTLRCDPISGHDNLYWYRRVMGKEIKFLLHFVKESKQDESGMPNNRFLAERTGGTYSTLKVQPAELEDSGVYFCASSQMANEQFFGPGTRLTVL.

CDR3 in DNA: TGTGCCATCAGGGGGCACAGGGGACCCTACAATGAGCAGTTCTTC. Protein product: CAIRGHRGPYNEQFF. This chain links TRBV10-3 with TRBJ2-1, with 7 bases that match TRBD1. This CDR3 is built from 15 residues. The junction had 7 bases not matched to a gene; V was cut back by 6 bases and J by 2 bases. CDR1 is ENHRY, CDR2 SYGVKD, per germline.

CDR3 loop: CASSWGQAATNEKLFF. The CDR3 nucleotides read TGTGCCAGCAGTTGGGGACAGGCCGCAACTAATGAAAAACTGTTTTTT. V gene TRBV28 combines with J gene TRBJ1-4, with TRBD1 matching 8 bases. Germline V gene sequence: CDR1 MDHEN, CDR2 SYDVKM. J was trimmed by 0 bases and V by 4 bases; bases with no gene match: 4. This CDR3 region has 16 residues.